This T cell receptor beta chain was captured by sequencing in a study of CD8 T cells in ankylosing spondylitis. Making use of molecular barcodes, quantitative 5'-RACE generated TCR beta libraries. Via MiXCR, TCRdb re-called the 5' RACE reads, giving one row per CDR3 protein. This sample carries 250,000 or so distinct CDR3 sequences, more than 15% of them seen once, and the ten largest clones take around 32%. Germline V gives CDR1 SGDLS, CDR2 YYNGEE. V was trimmed by 0 bases and J by 1 base, leaving 10 bases between them. This CDR3 contains 15 residues. This clonotype was counted only a few times. Its specificity is not known. Findings and limits, study-wide: Significantly higher representation of disease-linked clones was reported for matched ankylosing spondylitis synovial fluid. CD8+ by phenotype, disease-linked clones were relatively rare in peripheral blood. Ankylosing spondylitis blood appeared to carry a characteristic TCR beta motif of fewer than 10 highly homologous variants.

The V and J genes are TRBV9 and TRBJ1-1; tentatively, D is TRBD1 (6 bases). Source material: blood, either unsorted or a sorted T cell fraction (not recorded which). The clonotype was recovered from a male donor with ankylosing spondylitis or in good health (not recorded which). In nucleotides, the CDR3 is TGTGCCAGCAGCGTAGGGGGGGCCGGGAACACTGAAGCTTTCTTT. This encodes CASSVGGAGNTEAFF.